The source of this T cell receptor beta chain is a study of T cells in localized non-small cell lung cancer. Trimming stripped 0 bases from V and 2 bases from J, with 7 bases between. This CDR3 has 14 residues. The germline V gene encodes CDR1 SGDLS and CDR2 YYNGEE. The method was immunoSEQ multiplex PCR; TCRdb's version includes in-frame clones alone and lacks a portion of them. Here the sample spans under 50,000 clones, about 86% being singletons. The material was peripheral blood mononuclear cells, obtained before any cancer treatment. The rearrangement joins TRBV9 to TRBJ2-3, with D tentatively TRBD2 (5 bases). This clonotype originated in a man aged 40-75 years with stage III lung adenocarcinoma. CDR3 DNA sequence: TGTGCCAGCAGCGTAGTGGGAGACACAGATACGCAGTATTTT. Residues: CASSVVGDTDTQYF.